These T cell receptor beta chains were read from a single sample in a study of T cells in tumors after PD-1 blockade. The protocol was immunoSEQ multiplex PCR, while the TCRdb copy is restricted to in-frame clones and leaves out a portion. Of over 12,000 clones in the sample, around 80% were seen once. The sample consisted of PBMCs, taken after anti-PD-1 treatment. These receptors originate from a human donor with basal cell carcinoma. CDR3s include the opening cysteine and the closing phenylalanine or tryptophan. D genes are given only for firm matches. The size of a clone is reported for some rows only, either as once, few or many, or as a class for expanded clones.

v_gene: TRBV3-1/TRBV3-2; d_gene: TRBD2; abundance: few; j_gene: TRBJ2-1; CDR3nt: TGTGCCAGCAGCCAGCAGCGGGAGGGAAATGAGCAGTTCTTC; CDR3aa: CASSQQREGNEQFF
v_gene: TRBV30; d_gene: TRBD1; abundance: .; j_gene: TRBJ2-1; CDR3nt: TGTGCCTGGAGTATTCGGACAGGGGGTTACAATGAGCAGTTCTTC; CDR3aa: CAWSIRTGGYNEQFF
v_gene: TRBV2; d_gene: .; abundance: few; j_gene: TRBJ2-1; CDR3nt: TGTGCCCGCTGTCATGGGGGGGCGGGGGCGGGGAGCTCCTACAATGAGCAGTTCTTC; CDR3aa: CARCHGGAGAGSSYNEQFF
v_gene: TRBV7-2; d_gene: TRBD2; abundance: few; j_gene: TRBJ2-2; CDR3nt: TGTGCCAGCAGTTACTCCGGGACTAGCCGGGTCGGGGAGCTGTTTTTT; CDR3aa: CASSYSGTSRVGELFF
v_gene: TRBV7-3; d_gene: .; abundance: .; j_gene: TRBJ1-1; CDR3nt: TGTGCCAGCAGCCATGACAGACACACTGAAGCTTTCTTT; CDR3aa: CASSHDRHTEAFF
v_gene: TRBV12-3/TRBV12-4; d_gene: TRBD2; abundance: .; j_gene: TRBJ2-3; CDR3nt: TGTGCCAGCAGGGGAGGGGGCACAGATACGCAGTATTTT; CDR3aa: CASRGGGTDTQYF
v_gene: TRBV19; d_gene: .; abundance: .; j_gene: TRBJ1-2; CDR3nt: TGTGCCAGTGCCTTCGCCGGGAGTTATGGCTACACCTTC; CDR3aa: CASAFAGSYGYTF
v_gene: TRBV7-9; d_gene: .; abundance: .; j_gene: TRBJ2-2; CDR3nt: TGTGCCAGCCCCCCCGAGGGGGGCGCCGGGGAGCTGTTTTTT; CDR3aa: CASPPEGGAGELFF
v_gene: TRBV7-2; d_gene: TRBD2; abundance: .; j_gene: TRBJ2-1; CDR3nt: TGTGCCAGCAGCTTAGTGACTAGCGGGGGTCTCAATGAGCAGTTCTTC; CDR3aa: CASSLVTSGGLNEQFF
v_gene: TRBV11-1; d_gene: TRBD1; abundance: few; j_gene: TRBJ1-2; CDR3nt: TGTGCCAGCAGCTCTCTTTTGGGACAGGGGTACTATGGCTACACCTTC; CDR3aa: CASSSLLGQGYYGYTF
v_gene: TRBV30; d_gene: .; abundance: .; j_gene: TRBJ2-2; CDR3nt: TGTGTCCTGGACCGGCAAAACACCGGGGAGCTGTTTTTT; CDR3aa: CVLDRQNTGELFF
v_gene: TRBV19; d_gene: TRBD1; abundance: .; j_gene: TRBJ2-1; CDR3nt: TGTGCCAGTGGACAGGGGGCGGATGGCAATGAGCAGTTCTTC; CDR3aa: CASGQGADGNEQFF
v_gene: TRBV2; d_gene: .; abundance: .; j_gene: TRBJ1-6; CDR3nt: TGTGCCAGCAGTGTGTTAGGGGGTGGCTCACCCCTCCACTTT; CDR3aa: CASSVLGGGSPLHF
v_gene: TRBV29-1; d_gene: .; abundance: once; j_gene: TRBJ1-4; CDR3nt: TGCAGCGTTCATTTAACCGGGAGAGAAAAACTGTTTTTT; CDR3aa: CSVHLTGREKLFF